This entry lists 22 T cell receptor beta chains sequenced from one sample in a study of cytomegalovirus exposure and HLA in healthy donors. Primers for the PCR totalled 60 Vbeta and 13 Jbeta. The repertoire was sequenced with immunoSEQ multiplex PCR; TCRdb's copy has only in-frame clones and lacks some. The repertoire holds some 120,000 clones, with about four fifths as singletons. The material sequenced was PBMCs. These receptors were obtained from a woman aged 25 to 39 in good health and CMV-seronegative.

The rearrangement links TRBV5-1 to TRBJ2-2, with 7 nucleotides matching TRBD1. Unmatched junction bases numbered 0, after V lost 1 base and J lost 0 bases. Germline V lookup: CDR1 SGHRS, CDR2 YFSETQ. This CDR3 is built from 15 residues. The CDR3 coding sequence is TGCGCCAGCAGCTTGACAGGGGCGAACACCGGGGAGCTGTTTTTT. It encodes CASSLTGANTGELFF.

This chain uses TRBV9 with TRBJ2-1; 8 bases match TRBD2. The J segment lost 7 bases and the V segment lost 3 bases, leaving 6 bases of the junction unmatched. CDR3 length: 14 amino acids. Germline V gene lookup returns CDR1 SGDLS and CDR2 YYNGEE. The CDR3 protein is CASSDGGLVNEQFF. For the CDR3, the DNA is TGTGCCAGCAGCGATGGGGGACTAGTGAATGAGCAGTTCTTC.

The chain combines TRBV5-1 with TRBJ2-1; 7 bases map to TRBD2. The CDR3 has 14 residues. Unmatched junction bases numbered 9, after V lost 0 bases and J lost 12 bases. Germline V gene sequence: CDR1 SGHRS, CDR2 YFSETQ. CDR3 sequence reads: CASSLAGGNDGQFF. CDR3 sequence (DNA): TGCGCCAGCAGCTTGGCGGGAGGTAACGATGGGCAGTTCTTC.

The J gene is TRBJ1-5, the V gene TRBV7-9, with D maybe TRBD1 (5 bases). The CDR3 is 14 residues long. V was cut by 6 bases and J by 9 bases, with 18 bases left in between. CDR1 and CDR2 from the germline V gene are SEHNR and FQNEAQ (reference sequence). In DNA form, the CDR3 reads TGTGCCAGCAGTTCCGGGCAGGGTATTCTGCCCCAGCATTTT. Translating gives CASSSGQGILPQHF.

This sequence joins TRBV27 and TRBJ2-7; TRBD1 aligns across 7 bases. The V segment lost 0 bases and the J segment 5 bases; nucleotides outside the gene matches: 4. Germline loops: CDR1 MNHEY, CDR2 SMNVEV (reference sequence). This CDR3 has 14 residues. CDR3: CASSLSLQGHEQYF. CDR3 DNA: TGTGCCAGCAGTTTATCGTTACAGGGGCACGAGCAGTACTTC.

This clone has only a few counts. The chain combines TRBV6-5 with TRBJ2-1; perhaps TRBD1 as D (6 bases). The CDR3 loop spans 13 amino acids. Germline-derived CDR1 and CDR2 are MNHEY and SVGAGI. The V gene lost 5 bases and the J gene lost 5 bases, with 10 bases spanning the gap. Written as DNA, the CDR3 is TGTGCCAGCAGTGACCGGGACAACAATGAGCAGTTCTTC. Its protein is CASSDRDNNEQFF.

The CDR3 DNA reads as TGTGCCAGCAGCTTGCCGGGACAGGGGGTTGTGGATACGCAGTATTTT. It translates to CASSLPGQGVVDTQYF. The chain uses TRBV5-4 and TRBJ2-3; the match to TRBD1 covers 11 bases. V shed 1 base, J shed 6 bases, and the junction held 7 bases outside the gene matches. The CDR3 loop spans 16 amino acids. From germline, CDR1 is SGHNT and CDR2 YYREEE (reference sequence).

The CDR3 DNA follows: TGTGCCTCGGCGACTACGACCACAGATACGCAGTATTTT. Translation gives CASATTTTDTQYF. The chain recombines TRBV7-6 with TRBJ2-3; perhaps TRBD2 as D (5 bases). This CDR3 spans 13 amino acids. V shed 11 bases and J shed 2 bases, with 14 bases lying between them. CDR1 is SGHVS and CDR2 is FNYEAQ in the germline V gene.

The rearrangement uses TRBV6-5 and TRBJ2-1; 8 bases agree with TRBD2. J gave up 11 bases and V 5 bases, and 2 bases lay outside the gene matches. The CDR3 totals 11 residues. Germline CDR1 is MNHEY and CDR2 is SVGAGI. The CDR3: CASSTGGKQFF. CDR3 coding DNA: TGTGCCAGCAGTACGGGGGGGAAGCAGTTCTTC.

As concerns this clone: At one end the junction does not follow the germline gene, possibly because of a read error. Other DNA sequences in this sample translate to the same CDR3. The chain carries TRBV9 and TRBJ1-1, with 9 positions matching TRBD1. This CDR3 is built from 15 residues. Germline lookup yields CDR1 SGDLS and CDR2 YYNGEE. DNA of the CDR3: TGTGCTAGCAGCGCAGAAGGGGGACAGGGATTTGAAGCTTTCTTT. Amino acid sequence: CASSAEGGQGFEAFF.

This clone was seen just once. The chain couples TRBV6-6 to TRBJ1-5; weak D call: TRBD1 (6 bases). The germline V gene encodes CDR1 MNHNY and CDR2 SVGAGI (reference sequence). The V end was cut by 5 bases, the J end by 4 bases, with 15 bases between. The CDR3 has 15 amino acids. CDR3 amino acids: CASSTGPGANQPQHF. For the CDR3, the DNA is TGTGCCAGCAGTACTGGGCCAGGGGCAAATCAGCCCCAGCATTTT.

The V call is TRBV6-1, the J call TRBJ2-3; weak D call: TRBD2 (5 bases). With 7 bases removed from V and 6 bases from J, the gap between germline ends came to 14 bases. The CDR3 is made up of 13 amino acids. Germline V gene sequence: CDR1 MNHNS, CDR2 SASEGT. Here the CDR3 reads CASTDGVTDTQYF. CDR3 nucleotide sequence: TGTGCCAGCACGGACGGGGTCACGGATACGCAGTATTTT.

The chain joins TRBV9 to TRBJ1-5; TRBD1 is a possible D gene (6 bases). V was shortened by 4 bases and J by 3 bases, with 23 bases between the two germline ends. Germline values: CDR1 SGDLS, CDR2 YYNGEE. CDR3 length: 18 residues. The CDR3 DNA is TGTGCCAGCAGCCCACGACCCCAGACAGGCCTGATCAATCAGCCCCAGCATTTT. Protein product: CASSPRPQTGLINQPQHF.

J is TRBJ2-1 and V is TRBV6-1; 8 nucleotides align to TRBD1. Per the germline V gene, CDR1 is MNHNS and CDR2 is SASEGT. CDR3 length: 14 amino acids. The J segment lost 6 bases and the V segment lost 6 bases, leaving 7 bases of the junction unmatched. The CDR3 coding sequence is TGTGCCAGCAGCGCGGACAGGGATCGCAATGAGCAGTTCTTC. This codes for CASSADRDRNEQFF.

This chain uses TRBV5-4 with TRBJ1-4; D not resolved. CDR3 length: 12 residues. Deletions cut 2 bases from V and 6 bases from J, with 5 bases between. Germline V gene sequence: CDR1 SGHNT, CDR2 YYREEE (reference sequence). CDR3 residues: CASSFGDEKLFF. In nucleotides, the CDR3 is TGTGCCAGCAGCTTTGGAGATGAAAAACTGTTTTTT.

The chain employs TRBV4-3 and TRBJ1-4; TRBD1 aligns across 9 bases. Germline V gene lookup returns CDR1 LGHNA and CDR2 YSLEER. The J segment lost 3 bases and the V segment lost 1 base, leaving 0 bases of the junction unmatched. CDR3 length: 15 amino acids. DNA of the CDR3: TGCGCCAGCAGCCAAGGGACAGGGGCTAATGAAAAACTGTTTTTT. Translating it yields CASSQGTGANEKLFF.

The chain links TRBV5-3 to TRBJ1-3; weak D call: TRBD1 (5 bases). Being an ORF, TRBV5-3 has a function that is uncertain. The CDR3 loop spans 16 amino acids. V dropped 0 bases and J dropped 8 bases, with 18 bases sitting between them. The CDR3 reads CARSLARTPGRDTIYF. CDR3 coding DNA: TGTGCCAGAAGCTTGGCCCGGACACCGGGCAGGGACACCATATATTTT.

The chain links TRBV9 to TRBJ2-7, with 8 bases aligning to TRBD2. The CDR3 loop spans 13 amino acids. From germline, CDR1 is SGDLS and CDR2 YYNGEE. V trimming: 5 bases; J trimming: 6 bases; junction bases outside the gene matches: 7. The CDR3 here is CASSGGTSGEQYF. The CDR3 DNA reads as TGTGCCAGCAGTGGCGGGACTAGTGGCGAGCAGTACTTC.

There are a few counts of this clone. The chain carries TRBV5-1 and TRBJ1-1; D remains unclear. Trimming pared 1 base from V and 6 bases from J, leaving 16 bases between. Germline loops: CDR1 SGHRS, CDR2 YFSETQ. The CDR3 extends over 15 amino acids. The CDR3 bases are TGCGCCAGCAGCTTGACAGCCTCCCCCACCCCTGAAGCTTTCTTT. It is translated as CASSLTASPTPEAFF.

There are a few counts of this clone. This chain uses TRBV10-2 with TRBJ2-5; perhaps TRBD1 as D (6 bases). Trimming cost V 5 bases and J 0 bases, with 7 bases left between them. This CDR3 region has 13 residues. Germline assignment: CDR1 WSHSY and CDR2 SAAADI. The CDR3: CASSRDNQETQYF. The CDR3 DNA reads as TGCGCCAGCAGTCGGGACAACCAAGAGACCCAGTACTTC.

V and J are TRBV7-9 and TRBJ1-3; the D gene is possibly TRBD1 (5 bases). From germline, CDR1 is SEHNR and CDR2 FQNEAQ (reference sequence). Trimming stripped 0 bases from V and 4 bases from J, with 13 bases between. This CDR3 region has 16 residues. Here the CDR3 reads CASSLAGVQAGNTIYF. Written as DNA, the CDR3 is TGTGCCAGCAGCTTAGCAGGGGTCCAAGCCGGAAACACCATATATTTT.

The chain recombines TRBV6-1 with TRBJ2-1; 11 bases match TRBD2. The CDR3 is made up of 13 amino acids. CDR1 and CDR2 from the germline V gene are MNHNS and SASEGT. V dropped 2 bases and J dropped 15; count of bases not matched to a gene: 6. CDR3 in DNA: TGTGCCAGCAGTGAATTACTAGCGGGAGCTCGGTTCTTC. It encodes CASSELLAGARFF.